The next 29 T cell receptor beta chains were all read from a single sample in a study of T cell repertoires in cytomegalovirus infection. Using its own MiXCR run on the reads, TCRdb lists one record per CDR3 protein. The sample has some 940,000 distinct CDR3 sequences, 30% to 40% seen once. These receptors have no identified antigens. Here the sequenced sample was cultured CD8+ T cells from PBMCs, taken from culture after CMV antigen stimulation. These receptors all come from a human donor in good health (CMV status not recorded). Some clones in this sample may be carry-over from other donors' samples.

V gene TRBV20-1 combines with J gene TRBJ2-1; 10 bases are shared with TRBD2. Germline CDR1 DFQATT, CDR2 SNEGSKA (reference sequence). CDR3 length: 18 residues. After removal of 0 bases from V and 4 bases from J, the junction contained 12 bases not matched to a gene. The CDR3 region is CSARDYLRTSGVYNEQFF. The CDR3 DNA reads TGCAGTGCTAGAGATTACCTACGTACTAGCGGGGTTTACAATGAGCAGTTCTTC.

The chain employs TRBV28 and TRBJ1-1, with TRBD1 matching over 8 bases. Germline loops: CDR1 MDHEN, CDR2 SYDVKM. The ends lost 2 bases at V and 4 bases at J; junction bases unmatched: 3. CDR3 length equals 14 residues. The CDR3 loop is CASSLIGTGTEAFF. DNA of the CDR3: TGTGCCAGCAGTTTAATTGGGACAGGCACTGAAGCTTTCTTT. The entire variable domain, with the rest obtained from reference TRBV28 and TRBJ1-1, is as follows: DVKVTQSSRYLVKRTGEKVFLECVQDMDHENMFWYRQDPGLGLRLIYFSYDVKMKEKGDIPEGYSVSREKKERFSLILESASTNQTSMYLCASSLIGTGTEAFFGQGTRLTVV.

The chain recombines TRBV19 with TRBJ2-3, with TRBD2 identical over 8 bases. In germline, CDR1 is LNHDA, CDR2 SQIVND (reference sequence). Losses at the gene ends were 3 bases for V and 2 bases for J; bases not matched to a gene: 7. This CDR3 is built from 16 residues. Here the CDR3 DNA reads TGTGCCAGTAGTATTTGGAGTAGCGGGAACACAGATACGCAGTATTTT. Translation: CASSIWSSGNTDTQYF.

The sample holds many counts of this clonotype. The chain joins TRBV4-1 to TRBJ2-1, with D unclear. Trimming left V 8 bases short and J 2 bases short, with 13 bases between. The CDR3 extends over 14 amino acids. Germline-derived CDR1 and CDR2 are MGHRA and YSYEKL. The CDR3 DNA sequence: TGCGCCAGCTCTATGAGTACAGCCTACAATGAGCAGTTCTTC. This sequence encodes CASSMSTAYNEQFF.

This chain joins TRBV6-5 and TRBJ2-7; a weak D match, TRBD2 (5 bases). The CDR3 spans 14 residues. Per the germline V gene, CDR1 is MNHEY and CDR2 is SVGAGI. V gave up 0 bases and J gave up 2 bases, with 8 bases separating them. The CDR3: CASSYSDFTYEQYF. The CDR3, as DNA: TGTGCCAGCAGTTACTCGGACTTTACCTACGAGCAGTACTTC.

The chain combines TRBV4-2 with TRBJ2-2; 8 positions agree with TRBD2. This CDR3 is 17 amino acids long. V shed 4 bases and J 3 bases; nucleotides not matched to a gene: 10. Looked up from germline, CDR1 is LGHNA and CDR2 is YNFKEQ. The chain's CDR3 is CASSPRGGGGYTGELFF. In DNA, the CDR3 is TGTGCCAGCAGCCCCCGCGGAGGCGGGGGGTACACCGGGGAGCTGTTTTTT.

Notes on this clonotype: This may stem from a read error, because a much larger clone lies one nucleotide away. This sequence joins TRBV7-9 and TRBJ2-1, with a tentative D call TRBD2 (6 bases). V was shortened by 7 bases and J by 1 base, with 17 bases between the two germline ends. CDR3 size: 16 residues. Germline CDR1 reads SEHNR; CDR2 reads FQNEAQ (reference sequence). CDR3 loop: CASNPKEGRSYNEQFF. The DNA for the CDR3 is TGTGCCAGCAACCCTAAGGAGGGGAGGTCCTACAATGAGCAGTTCTTC.

This clonotype has at least ten counts. CDR3 in amino acids: CASSLGYGLMNTEAFF. The DNA of the CDR3 is TGTGCCAGCAGCTTAGGTTACGGGCTCATGAACACTGAAGCTTTCTTT. The genes are TRBV7-2 and TRBJ1-1; D is unclear. Germline CDR1 SGHTA, CDR2 FQGNSA. There are 16 residues in the CDR3. Trimming cost V 1 base and J 0 bases, with 12 bases left between them. Combining the CDR3 with reference TRBV7-2 and TRBJ1-1 gives the whole variable domain GAGVSQSPSNKVTEKGKDVELRCDPISGHTALYWYRQSLGQGLEFLIYFQGNSAPDKSGLPSDRFSAERTGGSVSTLTIQRTQQEDSAVYLCASSLGYGLMNTEAFFGQGTRLTVV.

Notes on this clonotype: At one end, the junction sequence differs from germline, possibly due to a read error. The genes are TRBV7-9 and TRBJ2-7; 8 nucleotides agree with TRBD2. Germline V gene sequence: CDR1 SEHNR, CDR2 FQNEAQ (reference sequence). The CDR3 consists of 12 residues. CDR3 residues: CASSPGGTVGDF. CDR3 in DNA: TGTGCCAGCAGCCCGGGGGGGACGGTTGGGGACTTC.

This clonotype appeared a few times. The chain combines TRBV20-1 with TRBJ2-5; 8 bases map to TRBD2. Per the germline V gene, CDR1 is DFQATT and CDR2 is SNEGSKA (reference sequence). Unmatched junction bases numbered 4, after V lost 0 bases and J lost 1 base. The CDR3 contains 15 residues. In DNA, the CDR3 is TGCAGTGCTAGAGAAACTAGCGGACCCCAAGAGACCCAGTACTTC. This translates into CSARETSGPQETQYF.

The chain links TRBV19 to TRBJ2-7; tentative D call: TRBD2 (6 bases). This CDR3 spans 15 amino acids. The germline gives CDR1 LNHDA, CDR2 SQIVND (reference sequence). V was cut by 2 bases and J by 4 bases, with 15 bases left in between. DNA for the CDR3: TGTGCCAGTAGTATATCGAAGGAGACTAGGTACGAGCAGTACTTC. Its protein product is CASSISKETRYEQYF.

In its sample, this clonotype was seen many times. The chain links TRBV14 to TRBJ2-7, with 9 bases matching TRBD1. J lost 2 bases, V lost 5 bases, and 4 bases had no gene match. The CDR3 is 14 residues long. CDR1 and CDR2 from the germline V gene are SGHDN and FVKESK. The CDR3 loop is CASSKRDRAYEQYF. Written as DNA, the CDR3 is TGTGCCAGCAGCAAACGGGACAGGGCCTACGAGCAGTACTTC. Combining the CDR3 with reference TRBV14 and TRBJ2-7 gives the whole variable domain EAGVTQFPSHSVIEKGQTVTLRCDPISGHDNLYWYRRVMGKEIKFLLHFVKESKQDESGMPNNRFLAERTGGTYSTLKVQPAELEDSGVYFCASSKRDRAYEQYFGPGTRLTVT.

This clonotype came up a few times. The V gene is TRBV20-1, the J gene TRBJ1-2, with D tentatively TRBD1 (5 bases). The ends were cut back, 6 bases at V and 8 bases at J, with 16 bases in the middle. The CDR3 runs 12 residues. CDR1 and CDR2 from the germline V gene are DFQATT and SNEGSKA (reference sequence). CDR3 sequence reads: CSARKGAGGYTF. CDR3 nucleotide sequence: TGCAGTGCCCGGAAAGGGGCCGGCGGCTACACCTTC.

A few counts support this clonotype. In DNA, the CDR3 is TGCGCCAGCAGCCAAGGCCGGGACAGGGGTTCACCCCTCCACTTT. It encodes CASSQGRDRGSPLHF. V is TRBV4-3 and J is TRBJ1-6, with 10 positions matching TRBD1. The CDR3 sequence is 15 residues long. Per germline, CDR1 LGHNA and CDR2 YSLEER. J lost 9 bases, V lost 1 base, and 3 bases had no gene match.

The rearrangement uses TRBV6-1 and TRBJ2-7; 8 positions agree with TRBD2. The J segment lost 5 bases and the V segment lost 8 bases, leaving 17 bases of the junction unmatched. Germline lookup yields CDR1 MNHNS and CDR2 SASEGT. The CDR3 is made up of 16 amino acids. The CDR3 DNA sequence: TGTGCCAGCGGTTCCAACCAACTAGCGGCCATCAACGAGCAGTACTTC. This gives the protein CASGSNQLAAINEQYF.

As concerns this clonotype: A junction boundary mismatches the germline segment, possibly from a read error. The chain has TRBV7-7 and TRBJ2-2; 12 bases are shared with TRBD2. The V gene's germline CDR1 is SSHAT and CDR2 FNYEAQ (reference sequence). CDR3 length: 17 residues. The DNA of the CDR3 is TGTGCTAGCAGCTCCCAGGCTAGCGGGGGGGATACCGGGGAGCTGTTTTTT. This encodes CASSSQASGGDTGELFF.

J is TRBJ2-2 and V is TRBV4-1; D may be TRBD1 (6 bases). The CDR3 totals 15 residues. Deletions cut 5 bases from V and 2 bases from J, with 12 bases between. The germline V gene has CDR1 MGHRA and CDR2 YSYEKL. CDR3 protein: CASSYRDINTGELFF. CDR3 in DNA: TGCGCCAGCAGCTACCGGGACATAAACACCGGGGAGCTGTTTTTT.

This clonotype occurred once. This chain joins TRBV6-5 and TRBJ1-6, with D unresolved. This CDR3 is built from 14 residues. Trimming removed 5 bases from V and 8 bases from J, with 13 bases in between. The germline CDR1 and CDR2 sequences are MNHEY and SVGAGI. CDR3 sequence: CASSPHSPYSPLHF. In DNA form, the CDR3 reads TGTGCCAGCAGTCCACATTCCCCATATTCACCCCTCCACTTT.

This clonotype appeared a few times. V is TRBV7-9 and J is TRBJ2-1; D not resolved. The length of the CDR3 is 17 residues. Per the germline V gene, CDR1 is SEHNR and CDR2 is FQNEAQ (reference sequence). Trimming cost V 1 base and J 0 bases, with 13 bases left between them. The CDR3 protein is CASSLGLGPSSYNEQFF. The CDR3 DNA is TGTGCCAGCAGCTTAGGGTTAGGTCCCAGCTCCTACAATGAGCAGTTCTTC. The complete variable domain, with remaining parts taken from reference TRBV7-9 and TRBJ2-1, reads DTGVSQNPRHKITKRGQNVTFRCDPISEHNRLYWYRQTLGQGPEFLTYFQNEAQLEKSRLLSDRFSAERPKGSFSTLEIQRTEQGDSAMYLCASSLGLGPSSYNEQFFGPGTRLTVL.

This clonotype was picked up one time. This chain links TRBV12-3 or TRBV12-4 with TRBJ2-7; possible D gene TRBD1, 5 bases. The CDR3 is 14 amino acids. CDR3 DNA sequence: TGTGCGTCCAGGCAGGGCCCCCCAGGGCGCGAGCAGTACTTC. It yields the protein CASRQGPPGREQYF.

The chain is built from TRBV5-1 and TRBJ2-2; D perhaps matches TRBD1 (6 bases). V lost 5 bases, J lost 0 bases, and 23 bases lay in between. Germline lookup yields CDR1 SGHRS and CDR2 YFSETQ. This CDR3 has 19 amino acids. CDR3 sequence reads: CASSSYPQGTPANTGELFF. DNA of the CDR3: TGCGCCAGCAGTTCCTACCCTCAAGGGACACCCGCGAACACCGGGGAGCTGTTTTTT.

CDR3 protein: CATSDLPQGSNTGELFF. As DNA, the CDR3 is TGTGCCACCAGTGATTTGCCCCAGGGATCGAACACCGGGGAGCTGTTTTTT. The rearrangement links TRBV24-1 to TRBJ2-2; TRBD1 is a possible D gene (5 bases). The CDR3 totals 17 residues. Trimming left V 0 bases short and J 0 bases short, with 10 bases between. Germline assignment: CDR1 KGHDR and CDR2 SFDVKD.

This clonotype turned up a few times. One end of the junction fails to match germline, which may point to a read error. The chain recombines TRBV7-7 with TRBJ2-2, with D tentatively TRBD2 (6 bases). The CDR3 extends over 18 amino acids. Germline V gene lookup returns CDR1 SSHAT and CDR2 FNYEAQ (reference sequence). Here the CDR3 DNA reads TGTGCTAGCAGCCCCTCCCAACTTGTAGCGGCGAACACCGGGGAGCTGTTTTTT. Amino acids: CASSPSQLVAANTGELFF. The full variable domain, in which reference TRBV7-7 and TRBJ2-2 provide the parts outside the CDR3, is GAGVSQSPRYKVTKRGQDVTLRCDPISSHATLYWYQQALGQGPEFLTYFNYEAQPDKSGLPSDRFSAERPEGSISTLTIQRTEQRDSAMYRCASSPSQLVAANTGELFFGEGSRLTVL.

The gene calls are TRBV5-1 and TRBJ2-2; no reliable D call. V lost 5 bases to trimming and J lost 6 bases, with 5 bases between them. The germline gives CDR1 SGHRS, CDR2 YFSETQ. The CDR3 totals 11 residues. The CDR3 region has the DNA TGCGCCAGCAGATACGCCGGGGAGCTGTTTTTT. This translates into CASRYAGELFF.

This clonotype was observed a handful of times. The V call is TRBV7-2, the J call TRBJ1-6; maybe TRBD1 (6 bases). V dropped 4 bases and J dropped 9 bases, with 10 bases sitting between them. The germline CDR1 and CDR2 sequences are SGHTA and FQGNSA. This CDR3 spans 13 amino acids. This CDR3 is CASSSQGSSPLHF. CDR3 sequence (DNA): TGTGCCAGCAGCTCCCAGGGGAGTTCACCCCTCCACTTT.

The chain uses TRBV6-2 or TRBV6-3 and TRBJ2-5; D perhaps matches TRBD1 (6 bases). The CDR3 totals 16 residues. Trimming removed 7 bases from V and 4 bases from J, with 22 bases in between. Looked up from germline, CDR1 is MNHEY and CDR2 is SVGEGT. Written as DNA, the CDR3 is TGTGCCAGCACTCATTACAGGGCCACTTTTGGAGAGACCCAGTACTTC. It encodes CASTHYRATFGETQYF.

This clonotype has only a few counts. This chain links TRBV12-3 or TRBV12-4 with TRBJ2-1; D is possibly TRBD1 (5 bases). The CDR3 extends over 12 amino acids. Trimming took off 5 bases at V and 6 bases at J, with 8 bases between the two ends. CDR3 in amino acids: CASSTGANEQFF. The CDR3 bases are TGTGCCAGCAGTACTGGGGCCAATGAGCAGTTCTTC.

About this clonotype itself: One junction end does not reproduce the germline sequence, and a read error may be involved. This chain links TRBV7-9 with TRBJ1-2; TRBD1 matches 9 bases. Germline assignment: CDR1 SEHNR and CDR2 FQNEAQ (reference sequence). The CDR3 is made up of 14 amino acids. CDR3 in amino acids: CAGSLGQGFYGYTF. Here the CDR3 DNA reads TGTGCCGGCAGCTTGGGACAGGGTTTCTATGGCTACACCTTC.

The genes are TRBV7-9 and TRBJ2-6; unclear D gene. Trimming removed 5 bases at V and 14 bases at J, with 10 bases between. The germline V gene encodes CDR1 SEHNR and CDR2 FQNEAQ (reference sequence). The CDR3 extends over 11 amino acids. CDR3 region: CASSPPGFLTF. For the CDR3, the DNA is TGTGCCAGCAGCCCACCCGGCTTCCTGACTTTC.